What follows is one TCR beta chain and its context. The sample comes from a study of beta chain features in type 1 diabetes. Turning to the study itself: In age, gender and cell yields, patients were similar to healthy donors.

The study reverse transcribed the entire isolated RNA, so it sequenced expressed TCRB transcripts. Clones were sequenced by immunoSEQ multiplex PCR, and TCRdb holds only the in-frame ones, with some missing. Of around 500,000 clones listed, 30% are singletons. J was trimmed by 5 bases and V by 3 bases; bases with no gene match: 8. Germline CDR1 is ENHRY and CDR2 is SYGVKD. The CDR3 consists of 15 residues. The V and J genes are TRBV10-3 and TRBJ2-3; TRBD2 agrees at 7 bases. Sequences were obtained from naive CD4+ T cells from blood. The clonotype comes from a man younger than 35 in good health. This CDR3 is CAISDPAGVGDTQYF. CDR3 coding DNA: TGTGCCATCAGTGACCCGGCGGGAGTAGGAGATACGCAGTATTTT.